This T cell receptor beta chain was captured in a study of cytomegalovirus exposure and HLA in healthy donors (dated by TCRdb to 2017 to 2019). For the study in its entirety: An earlier analysis of approximately 550 of the donors reported 250 to 300 Gb of sequence data and 117 million unique TCR beta sequences from 150 million to 200 million T cells. An early release that covered around 590 HLA-typed donors contained about 300 gigabases of sequencing data and 65 million to 100 million unique TCR sequences. Among the roughly 400 genotyped donors, more than 70% belonged to the genetic ancestry cluster associated with self-reported Caucasian donors. The study was designed to test whether signatures of past pathogen exposure could be identified by cataloging public T cell receptors. Using immunosequencing, the study profiled T cell repertoires from 550 to 750 subjects and related those repertoires to cytomegalovirus serostatus. Along with the approximately 650-subject first cohort, a separate validation cohort of some 130 different subjects was used. High-throughput TCR immunosequencing, statistical association of individual TCRs with disease status, and machine learning were combined to predict cytomegalovirus infection status. To study patterns of TCR occurrence, a later analysis re-analyzed previously published TCR beta repertoires from around 660 donors and added high-resolution HLA genotyping. Rather than using new phenotypic data, the later analysis identified candidate immune exposures from TCR beta sequences and from how often those sequences occurred across donors. In an earlier analysis of 587 of the donors, high-throughput TCR beta sequencing was used to judge whether each TCR beta V gene segment behaved as functional or pseudogenic. Donor age, sex, ethnicity and CMV serostatus were compiled together with the repertoire data. A later genetic analysis took genome-wide SNP genotypes for about 55% of the 666 donors and used that subset as a discovery cohort. Every repertoire in the discovery cohort had been generated on one and the same sequencing platform. Class I and class II HLA loci were covered by the typing at four-digit resolution. The number of typed donors differed by locus: about 629-640 for A, B, C, DRB1 and DQB1; some 500 for DQA1; roughly 600 for DPA1; and roughly 450 for DPB1. Five DR-DQ haplotypes were treated as single units for association and clustering because of strong linkage in the cohort. Among 398 genotyped donors of the cohort, an average of about 240,000 unique TCR beta nucleotide sequences were sequenced per donor, roughly a sixth of them non-productive. Results the study describes overall, beyond this receptor: In both the original and validation cohorts, the classifier was reported to diagnose cytomegalovirus status with high specificity and sensitivity. The study listed 170 or so TCR beta chains as associated with cytomegalovirus. Several of the top co-occurrence clusters appeared to be linked to parvovirus B19, influenza, CMV and Epstein-Barr virus, according to a later analysis. The earlier analysis of nearly 600 of the donors excluded approximately 15 rarely observed V segments, including chromosome 9 orphons, because counts were too low. In a later genetic analysis, a missense DCLRE1C variant was associated with V-gene and J-gene trimming of TCR beta chains, and the association was replicated in an independent cohort. Only TCR beta chains were sequenced in this cohort, and the absence of alpha or paired-chain data limited detectable features. Some IMGT-functional V segments, including TRBV6-2 and TRBV6-3, could not be distinguished by the 87-base-pair reads and were therefore excluded. Presence/absence analyses assumed roughly uniform sequencing depth across donors, an assumption that may not hold. At a false discovery rate of 0.05, a later analysis linked roughly 17,000 TCR beta sequences to specific HLA alleles. Correlated functional status among segregating V segments might reflect linkage disequilibrium, but an unknown experimental factor could not be ruled out. While some public TCRs were present in many individuals, most TCR sequences turned up only very rarely across donors. A further reported finding was that TCR beta sequences accurately predicted the HLA-A and HLA-B alleles for most subjects in the first cohort. When HLA alleles, especially DR and DQ, strongly co-occurred, attributing TCR associations to individual alleles was difficult. For the cohort, immune exposure information was limited to CMV serostatus. In vitro tests confirmed that a few of the cytomegalovirus-associated TCR beta chains recognize cytomegalovirus antigens. Broadly in line with IMGT annotations, most TCR beta V segments showed up in productive rearrangements about 90% or about 30% of the time in an earlier analysis of under 700 of the donors. A later analysis found that HLA-associated TCR beta chains were more clonally expanded and had lower generation probabilities than equally common non-associated chains. In a later analysis, most CMV-associated TCR beta chains were found to appear HLA-restricted, with HLA associations seemingly driven largely by CMV exposure. A later analysis found that TCR association rates varied across HLA loci, with DRB1 alleles showing the most associated TCRs and HLA-C alleles the fewest. HLA typing was unavailable for some donors at each locus, so association tests used only the typed subset. Compared with the roughly 670-donor mean, donors in an Asian-associated ancestry cluster had fewer N-insertions in productive TCRs, according to a later genetic analysis. A cluster of highly shared sequence variants was judged likely to be a technical artifact of the sequencing pipeline. The authors suggested that the approach could potentially be extended to other disease states and immunological phenotypes.

Looking up the germline V gene yields CDR1 MDHEN and CDR2 SYDVKM. Reading from cysteine to phenylalanine, the CDR3 counts 13 amino acids. Only the CDR3 part of the read is kept: 39 bases, read in frame from the first base. Deletion took 7 bases off V and 1 base off J, with a span of 10 bases between the germline ends. The cohort comprised 666 healthy bone marrow donors. All cohort members were sampled while nominally healthy, although unrecorded immune exposures were likely present. The donor was CMV seronegative and was included in the group of over 300 seronegative cohort members. A peripheral blood sample was collected from each donor, and TCR beta sequencing was performed on peripheral blood mononuclear cells. The Qiagen DNeasy Blood Extraction Kit was used to extract genomic DNA from the blood cell samples. Library construction relied on the immunoSEQ multiplex PCR assay. For the multiplex PCR, a mixture combining 60 forward primers for TCR Vbeta segments and 13 reverse primers for TCR Jbeta segments was used. The CDR3 region of rearranged TCR beta genes was amplified from genomic DNA with a multiplex PCR assay. The Illumina HiSeq System was used to sequence the amplified TCR beta libraries as 87-base-pair reads. Turning to the authors' computational methods: Across the 700 or so repertoires, a later analysis counted 60 million to 90 million unique TCR beta chains, roughly 11 million of which were shared by at least two donors. A nearest-neighbor algorithm error-corrected the raw reads and collapsed the reads into unique sequences, merging closely related sequences to remove PCR and sequencing errors. Alignment of CDR3 sequences to IMGT reference sequences was used to assign V, D and J gene segments. For a sequence to be retained, a match of at least six nucleotides to both a V gene segment and a J gene segment was required. Rearrangements were classified as productive when the CDR3 lacked stop codons and remained in frame with V and J, and all other rearrangements were classified as non-productive. Following IMGT convention, CDR3 was defined as the stretch from the second conserved V-encoded cysteine up to the conserved J-encoded phenylalanine. Sequences without an unambiguous match to a single V gene segment were excluded from the earlier analysis of 500 to 700 of the donors. An earlier analysis of under 750 of the donors called V segments functional above 56.7% productive rearrangements and segregating when the between-donor standard deviation exceeded 5%. A statistical classification framework was developed to diagnose cytomegalovirus status using the catalog of TCR beta chain sequences. V and J gene assignment, in a later analysis, came from comparing TCR nucleotide sequences with IMGT/GENE-DB human TR gene sequences. A later analysis assigned CDR3 sequences and most-parsimonious VDJ recombination scenarios with the TCRdist pipeline. In a later analysis, each TCR beta chain was defined by its CDR3 amino acid sequence together with its V-gene family, and reads without a unique V-gene family were excluded. To address suspected cross-contamination and a sequencing artifact, a later analysis removed a few hundred highly shared, low-generation-probability nucleotide sequences. A later analysis calculated a clonal expansion index for each public chain from normalized within-repertoire ranks of inferred template counts. Generation probabilities in a later analysis came from a VDJ recombination model fitted to out-of-frame rearrangements, and those results were checked against IGoR. A later analysis scored TCR-TCR, TCR-HLA and TCR-CMV co-occurrence with hypergeometric tests, applying a repertoire-size bias correction to TCR pairs. False discovery rates were estimated in a later analysis by permuting HLA or CMV assignments 20 times. In a later analysis, co-occurring TCRs were grouped using DBSCAN, with TCRdist sequence similarity added in when clustering inside HLA-allele-positive subsets. Co-occurrence clustering excluded repertoires with fewer than 30,000 or more than 120,000 public chains, plus five with anomalous nucleotide sharing. Drawn from immuneACCESS, this table holds only the in-frame rearrangements with V and J called that TCRdb kept. Clones are partly lost; checked studies trace under half to an unresolved V gene and leave the rest unexplained. That table is the source of V, J and clone size, and D and trimming were worked out from the DNA. In this sample the table shows 200,000 to 250,000 clones, more than 65% of which occur a single time. 0.63% of the sample is in the top ten clones.

On this clone itself: Its antigen is still unknown. Base quality data are lacking; no much larger clone is found one base away.

This TCR derives from a man between 18 and 29 years old in good health and CMV-seronegative. The specimen sequenced was PBMCs. The V and J genes are TRBV28 and TRBJ1-1, with a tentative D gene TRBD1 over 6 matching bases. Here the CDR3 is given as CASTMGQNTEAFF. DNA sequence: TGTGCCAGCACCATGGGACAGAACACTGAAGCTTTCTTT.